This T cell receptor beta chain originates from a study of blood T cell repertoires in COVID-19. Whole-study context: Sites across the United States, Italy and Spain contributed samples from acute and convalescent COVID-19. The analysed material was cDNA or gDNA that came from T cells, B-cell-depleted T cells, or PBMCs.

V gave up 2 bases and J gave up 4 bases, with 9 bases separating them. The CDR3 is 14 amino acids. The V gene's germline CDR1 is MNHNY and CDR2 SVGAGI (reference sequence). Participants reported their clinical history, and cohort assignment relied on those reports. Methods used by the authors: Nucleated cell number was recorded as an estimate derived from reference gene primer amplification. Libraries were prepared by immunoSEQ multiplex PCR; TCRdb keeps only in-frame clonotypes and omits some of them. The V and J calls and the clone size are those of that table, but D and trimming were determined from the DNA. The sample has some 200,000 clones, roughly 87% seen once; the top ten hold 2% to 2.5%.

This chain connects TRBV6-6 to TRBJ1-5, with D tentatively TRBD1 (5 bases). The sample taken for sequencing was PBMCs or T cells enriched from blood (not recorded which). The source is a young woman who had recovered from COVID-19. The CDR3 reads CASSYGAENQPQHF. DNA for the CDR3: TGTGCCAGCAGTTACGGGGCGGAGAATCAGCCCCAGCATTTT.